This T cell receptor beta chain came from a study of OX40 agonist ivuxolimab in advanced cancers. Overall study findings and caveats: Averaged across samples, CD8+ T cells carried more expanded clones than CD4+ did.

In the case of this clone: What it binds is unknown.

Using immunoSEQ multiplex PCR, the repertoire was profiled, and TCRdb retains in-frame clones only, with some absent. The table records fewer than 50,000 clones, 85% to 95% of them present only once. This CDR3 is built from 14 residues. V shed 6 bases and J 5 bases; nucleotides not matched to a gene: 5. The germline gives CDR1 MNHEY, CDR2 SMNVEV (reference sequence). The sequence was collected from an adult with an advanced solid tumor such as melanoma, head and neck, liver or kidney cancer. This specimen consisted of CD4+ or CD8+ T cells sorted from blood, obtained in a trial of the OX40 agonist ivuxolimab. The chain combines TRBV27 with TRBJ2-5, with TRBD2 identical over 11 bases. The CDR3, as DNA: TGTGCCAGCAGACTAGCGGGAGATGGGGAGACCCAGTACTTC. Protein sequence: CASRLAGDGETQYF.